This paragraph reports one T cell receptor (beta chain). The data belong to a study of shared clonotypes between healthy human individuals. The wider study: A couple of women and a few men aged 18 to 49 served as donors.

Evenly divided among several immunoSEQ plates was the genomic DNA of each subset. Generated by immunoSEQ multiplex PCR, the TCRdb table keeps only in-frame clones and is missing some. This sample carries roughly 1,500,000 clones, 98% of them seen once, and the ten largest clones take over 0.3%. CDR1 and CDR2 (germline): MDHEN, SYDVKM. Trimming stripped 4 bases from V and 5 bases from J, with 8 bases between. This CDR3 comprises 13 residues. Material: naive CD4+ T cells sorted from blood. Subset indicated: CD45RA+ positively selected. The clonotype originates from a man aged 25 to 40 in good health. The chain couples TRBV28 to TRBJ1-4; weak D call: TRBD1 (5 bases). The CDR3 here is CASSSSGNEKLFF. Here the CDR3 DNA reads TGTGCCAGCAGTTCTTCAGGGAATGAAAAACTGTTTTTT.